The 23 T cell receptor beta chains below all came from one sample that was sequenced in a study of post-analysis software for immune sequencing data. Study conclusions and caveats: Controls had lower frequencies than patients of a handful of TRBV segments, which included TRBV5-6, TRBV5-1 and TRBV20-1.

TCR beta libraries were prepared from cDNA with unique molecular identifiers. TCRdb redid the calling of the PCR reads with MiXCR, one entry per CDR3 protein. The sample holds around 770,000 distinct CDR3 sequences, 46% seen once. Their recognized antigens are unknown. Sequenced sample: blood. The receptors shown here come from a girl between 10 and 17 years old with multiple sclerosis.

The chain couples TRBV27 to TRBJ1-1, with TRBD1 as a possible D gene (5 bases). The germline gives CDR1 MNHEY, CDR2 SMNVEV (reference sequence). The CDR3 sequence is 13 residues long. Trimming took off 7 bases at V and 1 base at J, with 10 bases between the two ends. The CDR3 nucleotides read TGTGCCAGCAAAATCGGACAGAACACTGAAGCTTTCTTT. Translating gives CASKIGQNTEAFF.

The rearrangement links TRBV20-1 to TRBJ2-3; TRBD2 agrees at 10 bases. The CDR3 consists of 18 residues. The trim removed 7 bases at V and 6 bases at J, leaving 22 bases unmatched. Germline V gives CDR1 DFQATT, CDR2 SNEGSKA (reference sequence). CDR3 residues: CSVLTGTGLAAAEDTQYF. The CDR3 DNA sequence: TGCAGTGTCCTTACCGGCACCGGACTAGCGGCTGCTGAGGATACGCAGTATTTT.

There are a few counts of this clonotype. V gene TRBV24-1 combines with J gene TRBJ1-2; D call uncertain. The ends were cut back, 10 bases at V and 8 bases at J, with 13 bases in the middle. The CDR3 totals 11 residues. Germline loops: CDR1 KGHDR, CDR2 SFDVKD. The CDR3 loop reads CATRDGYGYTF. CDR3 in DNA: TGTGCCACTAGGGATGGGTACGGCTACACCTTC.

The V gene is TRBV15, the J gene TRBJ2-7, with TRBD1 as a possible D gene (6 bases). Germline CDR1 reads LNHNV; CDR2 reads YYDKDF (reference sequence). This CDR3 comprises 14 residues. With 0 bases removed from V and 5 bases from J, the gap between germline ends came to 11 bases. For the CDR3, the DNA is TGTGCCACCAGCAGAGACAGGGGCATCGACGAGCAGTACTTC. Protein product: CATSRDRGIDEQYF.

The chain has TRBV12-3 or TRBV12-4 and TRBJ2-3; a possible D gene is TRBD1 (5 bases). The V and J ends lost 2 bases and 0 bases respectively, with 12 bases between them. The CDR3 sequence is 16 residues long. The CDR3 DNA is TGTGCCAGCAGTTTAATAGGGGATTCTAGCACAGATACGCAGTATTTT. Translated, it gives CASSLIGDSSTDTQYF.

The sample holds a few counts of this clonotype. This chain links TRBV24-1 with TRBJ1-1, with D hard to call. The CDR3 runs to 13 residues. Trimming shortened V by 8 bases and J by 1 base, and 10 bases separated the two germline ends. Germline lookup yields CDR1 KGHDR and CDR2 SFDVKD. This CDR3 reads CATKGEKNTEAFF. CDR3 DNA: TGTGCCACCAAGGGCGAGAAGAACACTGAAGCTTTCTTT.

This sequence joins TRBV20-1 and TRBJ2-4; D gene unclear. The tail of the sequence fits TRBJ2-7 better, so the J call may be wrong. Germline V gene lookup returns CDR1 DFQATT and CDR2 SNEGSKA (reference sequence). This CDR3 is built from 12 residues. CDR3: CSASLQVYEQYF. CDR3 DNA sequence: TGCAGTGCTTCCTTACAAGTCTACGAGCAGTACTTC.

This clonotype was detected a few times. CDR3 in amino acids: CASSFQGLETQYF. CDR3 sequence (DNA): TGTGCCAGCAGCTTTCAGGGGTTGGAGACCCAGTACTTC. J is TRBJ2-5 and V is TRBV7-2; weak D call: TRBD1 (6 bases). V was pared by 3 bases and J by 5 bases, with 10 bases between. The CDR3 has 13 residues. Germline V lookup: CDR1 SGHTA, CDR2 FQGNSA.

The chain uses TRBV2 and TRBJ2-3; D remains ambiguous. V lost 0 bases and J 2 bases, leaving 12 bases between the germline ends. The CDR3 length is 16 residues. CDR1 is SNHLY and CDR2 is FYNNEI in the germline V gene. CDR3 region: CASSEAMMSYTDTQYF. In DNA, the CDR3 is TGTGCCAGCAGTGAAGCGATGATGTCATACACAGATACGCAGTATTTT. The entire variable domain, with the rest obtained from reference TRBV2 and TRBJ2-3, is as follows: EPEVTQTPSHQVTQMGQEVILRCVPISNHLYFYWYRQILGQKVEFLVSFYNNEISEKSEIFDDQFSVERPDGSNFTLKIRSTKLEDSAMYFCASSEAMMSYTDTQYFGPGTRLTVL.

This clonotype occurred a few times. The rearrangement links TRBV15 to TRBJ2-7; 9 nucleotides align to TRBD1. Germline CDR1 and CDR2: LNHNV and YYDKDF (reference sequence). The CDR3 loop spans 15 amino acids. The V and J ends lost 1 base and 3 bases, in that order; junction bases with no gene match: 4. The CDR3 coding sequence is TGTGCCACCAGCAGAGCCCTGGGACAGGGCTACGAGCAGTACTTC. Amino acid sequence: CATSRALGQGYEQYF.

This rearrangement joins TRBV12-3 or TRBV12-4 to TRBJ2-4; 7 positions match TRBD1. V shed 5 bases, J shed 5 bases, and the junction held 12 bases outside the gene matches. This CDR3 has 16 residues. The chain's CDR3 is CASSRQVGQSENIQYF. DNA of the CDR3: TGTGCCAGCAGTCGCCAGGTGGGACAGTCAGAAAACATTCAGTACTTC.

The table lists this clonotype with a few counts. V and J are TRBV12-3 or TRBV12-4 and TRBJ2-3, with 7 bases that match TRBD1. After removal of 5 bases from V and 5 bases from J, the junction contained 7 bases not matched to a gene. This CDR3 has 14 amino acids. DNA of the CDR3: TGTGCCAGCAGTCAGACAGGGTTCAGAGATACGCAGTATTTT. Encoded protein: CASSQTGFRDTQYF.

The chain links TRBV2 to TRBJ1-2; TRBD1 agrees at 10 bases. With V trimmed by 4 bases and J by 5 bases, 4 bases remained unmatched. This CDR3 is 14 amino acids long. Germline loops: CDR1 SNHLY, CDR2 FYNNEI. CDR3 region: CASSAGQGKYGYTF. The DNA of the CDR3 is TGTGCCAGCAGTGCGGGACAGGGGAAGTATGGCTACACCTTC.

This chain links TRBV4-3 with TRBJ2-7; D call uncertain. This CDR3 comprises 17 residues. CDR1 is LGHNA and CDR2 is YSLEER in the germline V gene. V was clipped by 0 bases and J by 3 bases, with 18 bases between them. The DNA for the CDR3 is TGCGCCAGCAGCCAAGAAACTCTCTCCAGTTCCCTCTACGAGCAGTACTTC. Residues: CASSQETLSSSLYEQYF.

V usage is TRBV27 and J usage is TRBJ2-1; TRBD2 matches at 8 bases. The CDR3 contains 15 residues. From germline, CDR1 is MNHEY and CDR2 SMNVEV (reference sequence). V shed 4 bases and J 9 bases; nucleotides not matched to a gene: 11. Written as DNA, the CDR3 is TGTGCCAGCAGTTCTCTGGCGGGAGGAGTGAGTGAGCAGTTCTTC. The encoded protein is CASSSLAGGVSEQFF.

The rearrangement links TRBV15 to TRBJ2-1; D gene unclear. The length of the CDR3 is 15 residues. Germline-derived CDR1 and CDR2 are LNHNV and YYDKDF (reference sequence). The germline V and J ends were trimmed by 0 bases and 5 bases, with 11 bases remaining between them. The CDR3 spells CATSREKGSNNEQFF. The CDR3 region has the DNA TGTGCCACCAGCAGAGAAAAAGGCAGTAACAATGAGCAGTTCTTC.

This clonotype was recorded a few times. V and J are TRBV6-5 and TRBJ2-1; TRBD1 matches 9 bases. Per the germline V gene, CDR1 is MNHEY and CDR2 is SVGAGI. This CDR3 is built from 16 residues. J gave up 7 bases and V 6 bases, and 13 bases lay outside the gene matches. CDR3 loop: CASRGGGTGWQNEQFF. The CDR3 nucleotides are TGTGCCAGCAGAGGGGGGGGGACAGGGTGGCAAAATGAGCAGTTCTTC.

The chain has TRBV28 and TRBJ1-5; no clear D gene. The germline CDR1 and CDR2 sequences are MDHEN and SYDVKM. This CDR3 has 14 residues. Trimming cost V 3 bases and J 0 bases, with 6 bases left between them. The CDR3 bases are TGTGCCAGCAGTTTGCGGGTTAGCAATCAGCCCCAGCATTTT. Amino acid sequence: CASSLRVSNQPQHF. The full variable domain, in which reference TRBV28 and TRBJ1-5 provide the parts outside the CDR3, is DVKVTQSSRYLVKRTGEKVFLECVQDMDHENMFWYRQDPGLGLRLIYFSYDVKMKEKGDIPEGYSVSREKKERFSLILESASTNQTSMYLCASSLRVSNQPQHFGDGTRLSIL.

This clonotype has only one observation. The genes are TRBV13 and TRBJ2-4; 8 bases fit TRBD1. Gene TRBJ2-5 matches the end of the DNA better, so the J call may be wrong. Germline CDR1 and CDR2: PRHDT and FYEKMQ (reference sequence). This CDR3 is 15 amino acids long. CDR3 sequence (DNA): TGTGCCAGCAGCTTAGGGGTCAGGGGGCTTGAGACCCAGTACTTC. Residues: CASSLGVRGLETQYF.

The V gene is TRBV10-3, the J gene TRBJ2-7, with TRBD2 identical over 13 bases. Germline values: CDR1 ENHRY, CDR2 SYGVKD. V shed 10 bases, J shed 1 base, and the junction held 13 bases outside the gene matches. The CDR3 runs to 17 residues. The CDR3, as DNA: TGTGCCACCTTATCGAGGACTAGCGGGAGCGTATCCTACGAGCAGTACTTC. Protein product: CATLSRTSGSVSYEQYF.

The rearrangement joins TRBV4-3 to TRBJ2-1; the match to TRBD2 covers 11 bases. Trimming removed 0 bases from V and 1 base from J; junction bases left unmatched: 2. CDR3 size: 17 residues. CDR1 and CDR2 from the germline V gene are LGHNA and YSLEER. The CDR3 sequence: CASSQDGLAGSYNEQFF. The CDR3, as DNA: TGCGCCAGCAGCCAAGATGGACTAGCGGGTTCCTACAATGAGCAGTTCTTC.

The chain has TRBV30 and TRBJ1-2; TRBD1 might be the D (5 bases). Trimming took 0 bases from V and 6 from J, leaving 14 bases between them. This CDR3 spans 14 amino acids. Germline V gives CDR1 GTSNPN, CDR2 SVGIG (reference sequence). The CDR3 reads CAWSVLGQGDGYTF. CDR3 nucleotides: TGTGCCTGGAGTGTACTCGGCCAGGGCGATGGCTACACCTTC.

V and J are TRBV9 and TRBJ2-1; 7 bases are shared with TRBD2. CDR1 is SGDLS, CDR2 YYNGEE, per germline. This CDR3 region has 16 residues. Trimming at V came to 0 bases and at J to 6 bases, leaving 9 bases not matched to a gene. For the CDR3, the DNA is TGTGCCAGCAGCGTAGGGGAGGGGTTGGGCCGCAATGAGCAGTTCTTC. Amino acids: CASSVGEGLGRNEQFF.